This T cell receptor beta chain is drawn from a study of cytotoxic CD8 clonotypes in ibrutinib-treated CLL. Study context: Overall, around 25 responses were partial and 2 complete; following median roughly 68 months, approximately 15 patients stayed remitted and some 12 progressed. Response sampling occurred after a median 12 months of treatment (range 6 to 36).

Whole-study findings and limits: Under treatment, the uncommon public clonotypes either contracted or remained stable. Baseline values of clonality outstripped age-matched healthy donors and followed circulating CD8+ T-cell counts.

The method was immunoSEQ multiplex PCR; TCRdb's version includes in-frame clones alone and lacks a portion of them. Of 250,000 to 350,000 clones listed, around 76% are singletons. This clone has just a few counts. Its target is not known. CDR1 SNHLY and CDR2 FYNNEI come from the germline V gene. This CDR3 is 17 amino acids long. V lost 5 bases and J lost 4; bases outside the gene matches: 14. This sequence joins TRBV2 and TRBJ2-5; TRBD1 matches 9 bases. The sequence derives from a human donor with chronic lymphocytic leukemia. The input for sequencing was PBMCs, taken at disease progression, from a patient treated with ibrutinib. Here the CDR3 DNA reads TGTGCCAGCAGTCTCGGGTGGGACAGGGAGTATGTAGAGACCCAGTACTTC. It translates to CASSLGWDREYVETQYF.